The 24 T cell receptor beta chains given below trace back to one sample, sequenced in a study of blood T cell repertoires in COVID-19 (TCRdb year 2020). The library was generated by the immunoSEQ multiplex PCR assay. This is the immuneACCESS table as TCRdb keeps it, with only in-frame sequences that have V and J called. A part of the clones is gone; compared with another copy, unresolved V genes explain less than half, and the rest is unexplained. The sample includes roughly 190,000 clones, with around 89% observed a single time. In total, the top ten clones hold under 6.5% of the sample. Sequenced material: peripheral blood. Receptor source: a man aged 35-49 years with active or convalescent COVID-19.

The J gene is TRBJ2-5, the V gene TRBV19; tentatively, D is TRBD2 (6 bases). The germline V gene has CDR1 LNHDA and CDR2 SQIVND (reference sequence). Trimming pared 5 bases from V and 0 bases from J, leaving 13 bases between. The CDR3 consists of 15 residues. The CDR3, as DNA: TGTGCCAGTAGTGTCGGAGGGGTTGACCAAGAGACCCAGTACTTC. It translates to CASSVGGVDQETQYF.

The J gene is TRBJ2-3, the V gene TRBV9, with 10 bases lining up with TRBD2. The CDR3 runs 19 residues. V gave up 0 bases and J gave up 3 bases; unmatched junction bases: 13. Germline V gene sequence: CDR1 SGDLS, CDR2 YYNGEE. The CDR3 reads CASSVGLAGAQSLTDTQYF. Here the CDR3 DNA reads TGTGCCAGCAGCGTAGGGCTAGCGGGGGCACAATCCCTTACAGATACGCAGTATTTT.

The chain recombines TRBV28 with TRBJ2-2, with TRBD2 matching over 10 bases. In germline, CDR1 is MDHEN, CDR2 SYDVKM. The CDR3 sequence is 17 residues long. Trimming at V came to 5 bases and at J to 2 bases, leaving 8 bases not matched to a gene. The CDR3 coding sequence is TGTGCCAGCAGTCCCGCAACTAGCGGGATTAACACCGGGGAGCTGTTTTTT. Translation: CASSPATSGINTGELFF.

The DNA for the CDR3 is TGTGCCAGCAGCTCCACTAGCGGCCCCGGCGAGCAGTACTTC. Translated, it gives CASSSTSGPGEQYF. The rearrangement uses TRBV9 and TRBJ2-7; 8 nucleotides agree with TRBD2. The CDR3 has 14 amino acids. V trimming: 4 bases; J trimming: 6 bases; junction bases outside the gene matches: 9. Germline lookup yields CDR1 SGDLS and CDR2 YYNGEE.

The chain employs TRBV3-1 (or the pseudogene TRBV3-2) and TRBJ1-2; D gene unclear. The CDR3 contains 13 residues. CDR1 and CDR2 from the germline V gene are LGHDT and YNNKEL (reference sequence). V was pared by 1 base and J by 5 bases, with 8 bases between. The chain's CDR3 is CASSQVRVYGYTF. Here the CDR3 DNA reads TGTGCCAGCAGCCAAGTGCGGGTATATGGCTACACCTTC.

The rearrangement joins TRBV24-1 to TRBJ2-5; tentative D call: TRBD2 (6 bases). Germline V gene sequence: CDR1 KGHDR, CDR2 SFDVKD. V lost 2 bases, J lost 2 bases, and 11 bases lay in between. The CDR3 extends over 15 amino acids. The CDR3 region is CATSDSGGAQETQYF. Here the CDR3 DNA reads TGTGCCACCAGTGATTCGGGCGGGGCTCAAGAGACCCAGTACTTC.

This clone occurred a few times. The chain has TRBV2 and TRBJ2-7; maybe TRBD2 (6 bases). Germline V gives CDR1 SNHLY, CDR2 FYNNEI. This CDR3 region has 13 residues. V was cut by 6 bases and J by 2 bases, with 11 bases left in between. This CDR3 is CASSNSGAYEQYF. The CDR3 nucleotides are TGTGCCAGCAGCAATAGCGGAGCCTACGAGCAGTACTTC. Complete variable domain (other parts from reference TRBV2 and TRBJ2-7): EPEVTQTPSHQVTQMGQEVILRCVPISNHLYFYWYRQILGQKVEFLVSFYNNEISEKSEIFDDQFSVERPDGSNFTLKIRSTKLEDSAMYFCASSNSGAYEQYFGPGTRLTVT.

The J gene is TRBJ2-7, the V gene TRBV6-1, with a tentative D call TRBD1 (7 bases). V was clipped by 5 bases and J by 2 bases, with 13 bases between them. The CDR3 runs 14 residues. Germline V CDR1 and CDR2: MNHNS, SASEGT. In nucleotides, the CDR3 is TGTGCCAGCAGTTATGGGGGGACAGCCTACGAGCAGTACTTC. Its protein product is CASSYGGTAYEQYF.

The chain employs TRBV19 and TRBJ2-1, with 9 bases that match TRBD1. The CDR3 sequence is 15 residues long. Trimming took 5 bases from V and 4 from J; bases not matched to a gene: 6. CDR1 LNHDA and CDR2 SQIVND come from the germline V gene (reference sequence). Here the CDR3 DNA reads TGTGCCAGTAGTCCAGGGACAGGGCTTTACAATGAGCAGTTCTTC. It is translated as CASSPGTGLYNEQFF.

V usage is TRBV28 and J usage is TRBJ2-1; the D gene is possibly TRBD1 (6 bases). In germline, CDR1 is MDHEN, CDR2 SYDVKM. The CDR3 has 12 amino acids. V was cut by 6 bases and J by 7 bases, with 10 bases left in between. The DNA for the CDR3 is TGTGCCAGCAGACAAACAGGGAATGAGCAGTTCTTC. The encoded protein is CASRQTGNEQFF.

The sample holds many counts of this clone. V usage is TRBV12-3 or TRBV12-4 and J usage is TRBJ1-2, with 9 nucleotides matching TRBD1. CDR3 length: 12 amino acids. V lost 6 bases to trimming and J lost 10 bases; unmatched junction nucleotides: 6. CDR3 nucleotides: TGTGCCAGCAGAGGGGACAGGGCTATCTACACCTTC. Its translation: CASRGDRAIYTF.

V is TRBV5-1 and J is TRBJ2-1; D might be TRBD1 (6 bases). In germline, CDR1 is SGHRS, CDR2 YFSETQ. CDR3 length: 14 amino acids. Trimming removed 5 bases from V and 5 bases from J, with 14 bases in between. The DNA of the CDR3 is TGCGCCAGCAGGGGGGCCATTCTCGACAATGAGCAGTTCTTC. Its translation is CASRGAILDNEQFF.

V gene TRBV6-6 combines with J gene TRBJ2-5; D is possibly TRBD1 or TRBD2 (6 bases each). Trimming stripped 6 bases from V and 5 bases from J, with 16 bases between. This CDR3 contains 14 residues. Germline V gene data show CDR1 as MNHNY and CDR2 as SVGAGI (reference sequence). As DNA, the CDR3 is TGTGCCAGCAGCCGAGGGGGACGGGAGGAGACCCAGTACTTC. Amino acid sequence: CASSRGGREETQYF.

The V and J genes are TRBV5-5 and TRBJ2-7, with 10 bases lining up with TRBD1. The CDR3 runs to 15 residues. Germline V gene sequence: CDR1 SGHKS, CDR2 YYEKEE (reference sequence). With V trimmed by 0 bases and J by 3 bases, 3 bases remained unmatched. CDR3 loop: CASSLEGQGYYEQYF. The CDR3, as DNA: TGTGCCAGCAGCTTGGAGGGACAGGGGTACTACGAGCAGTACTTC. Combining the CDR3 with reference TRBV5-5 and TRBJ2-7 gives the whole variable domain DAGVTQSPTHLIKTRGQQVTLRCSPISGHKSVSWYQQVLGQGPQFIFQYYEKEERGRGNFPDRFSARQFPNYSSELNVNALLLGDSALYLCASSLEGQGYYEQYFGPGTRLTVT.

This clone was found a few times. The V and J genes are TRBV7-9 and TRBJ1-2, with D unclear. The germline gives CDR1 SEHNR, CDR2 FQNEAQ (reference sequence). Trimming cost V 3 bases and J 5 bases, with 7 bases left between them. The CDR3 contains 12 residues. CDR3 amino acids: CASSFQSYGYTF. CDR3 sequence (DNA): TGTGCCAGCAGCTTCCAGTCTTATGGCTACACCTTC.

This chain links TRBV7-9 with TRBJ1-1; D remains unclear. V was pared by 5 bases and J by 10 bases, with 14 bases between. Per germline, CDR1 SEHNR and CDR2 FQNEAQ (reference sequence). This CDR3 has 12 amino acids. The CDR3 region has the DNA TGTGCCAGCAGCCGACCGGGATTTTCAGCTTTCTTT. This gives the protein CASSRPGFSAFF. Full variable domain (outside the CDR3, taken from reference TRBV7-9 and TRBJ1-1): DTGVSQNPRHKITKRGQNVTFRCDPISEHNRLYWYRQTLGQGPEFLTYFQNEAQLEKSRLLSDRFSAERPKGSFSTLEIQRTEQGDSAMYLCASSRPGFSAFFGQGTRLTVV.

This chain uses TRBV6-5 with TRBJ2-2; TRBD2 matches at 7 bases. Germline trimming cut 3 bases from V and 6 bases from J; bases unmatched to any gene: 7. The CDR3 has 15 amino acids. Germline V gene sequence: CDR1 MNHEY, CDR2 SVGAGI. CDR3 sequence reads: CASSYAGGSAGELFF. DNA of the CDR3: TGTGCCAGCAGTTATGCCGGGGGGAGCGCCGGGGAGCTGTTTTTT.

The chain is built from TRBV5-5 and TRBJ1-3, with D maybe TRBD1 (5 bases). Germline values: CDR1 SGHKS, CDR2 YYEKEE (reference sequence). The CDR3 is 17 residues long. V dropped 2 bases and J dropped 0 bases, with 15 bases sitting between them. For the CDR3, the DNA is TGTGCCAGCAGCTTTTTAGGGACTCCGAGCTCTGGAAACACCATATATTTT. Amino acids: CASSFLGTPSSGNTIYF.

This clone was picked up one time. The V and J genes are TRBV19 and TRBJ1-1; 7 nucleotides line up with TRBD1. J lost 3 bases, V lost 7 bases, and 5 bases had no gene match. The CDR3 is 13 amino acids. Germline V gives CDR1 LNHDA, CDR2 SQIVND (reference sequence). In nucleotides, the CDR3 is TGTGCCAGTACCACTACAGGGGACACTGAAGCTTTCTTT. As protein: CASTTTGDTEAFF.

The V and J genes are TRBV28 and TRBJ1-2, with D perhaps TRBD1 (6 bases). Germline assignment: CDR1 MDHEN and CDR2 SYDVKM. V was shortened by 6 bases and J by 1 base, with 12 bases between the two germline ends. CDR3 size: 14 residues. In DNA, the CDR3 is TGTGCCAGCAGCAGGACAGCCTTTAACTATGGCTACACCTTC. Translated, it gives CASSRTAFNYGYTF.

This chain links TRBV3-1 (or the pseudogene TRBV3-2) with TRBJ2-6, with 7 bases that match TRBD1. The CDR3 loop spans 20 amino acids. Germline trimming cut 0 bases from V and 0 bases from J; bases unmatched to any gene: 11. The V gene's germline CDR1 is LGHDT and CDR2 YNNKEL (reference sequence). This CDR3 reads CASSQDSKRDRSSGANVLTF. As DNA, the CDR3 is TGTGCCAGCAGCCAAGATAGTAAGAGGGACAGATCCTCTGGGGCCAACGTCCTGACTTTC.

CDR3 sequence: CASSLGAGNTEAFF. The CDR3 DNA sequence: TGTGCCAGCAGCTTAGGTGCCGGGAACACTGAAGCTTTCTTT. This rearrangement joins TRBV11-3 to TRBJ1-1; D remains ambiguous. Germline CDR1 is SGHNT and CDR2 is YENEEA. The CDR3 is 14 residues long. Between the trimmed V and J ends, which lost 1 base and 1 base, there was a span of 7 bases.

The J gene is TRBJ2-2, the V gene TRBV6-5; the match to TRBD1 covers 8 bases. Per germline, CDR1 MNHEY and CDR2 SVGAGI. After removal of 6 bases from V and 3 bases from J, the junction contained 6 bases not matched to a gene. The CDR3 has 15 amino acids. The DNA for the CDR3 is TGTGCCAGCAGCTGGACAGGGCTCGACACCGGGGAGCTGTTTTTT. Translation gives CASSWTGLDTGELFF.

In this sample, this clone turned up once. This CDR3 is CASSFGDRVGYTF. DNA for the CDR3: TGTGCCAGCAGTTTTGGGGACAGGGTCGGCTACACCTTC. The V gene is TRBV12-3 or TRBV12-4, the J gene TRBJ1-2, with 9 bases matching TRBD1. Trimming cost V 3 bases and J 8 bases; bases outside gene matches: 4. The CDR3 covers 13 residues.